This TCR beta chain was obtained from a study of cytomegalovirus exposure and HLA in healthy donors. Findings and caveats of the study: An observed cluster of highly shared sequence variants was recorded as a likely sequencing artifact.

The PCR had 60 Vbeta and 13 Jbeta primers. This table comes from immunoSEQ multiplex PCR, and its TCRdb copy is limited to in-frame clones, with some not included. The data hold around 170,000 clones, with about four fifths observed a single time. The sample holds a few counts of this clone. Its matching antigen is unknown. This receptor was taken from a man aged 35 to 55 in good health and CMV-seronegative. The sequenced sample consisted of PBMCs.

Here the CDR3 DNA reads TGTGCCAGCAGCCCCGGGAAGCGGGAGTTAGCAGATACGCAGTATTTT. It codes for CASSPGKRELADTQYF. The V gene is TRBV11-3, the J gene TRBJ2-3, with 8 bases identical to TRBD2. The V gene end was trimmed by 5 bases and the J gene end by 4 bases; junction bases not matched to a gene: 11. In germline, CDR1 is SGHNT, CDR2 YENEEA. The CDR3 spans 16 residues.